This TCR beta chain was sequenced during a study of shared clonotypes between healthy human individuals. As for the study in general: A donor's plate count was three for CD4 naive and three for CD4 memory; CD8 naive had two and CD8 memory one.

None of the donors, who were healthy HIV-negative adults, had recently had acute infections or vaccinations. All of the donors resided in Nashville, Tennessee, and each was a Caucasian adult. The CDR3 has 15 residues. Germline V gene lookup returns CDR1 MNHEY and CDR2 SVGAGI. With 5 bases removed from V and 5 bases from J, the gap between germline ends came to 18 bases. As regards this clone: Its antigen is undetermined.

Clones were read by immunoSEQ multiplex PCR, and TCRdb kept only the in-frame ones, dropping some. The sample records roughly 1,600,000 clones, 97% to 99% being singletons. Study outcomes and limitations: The study generally estimated greater richness for naive than memory subsets.

The sequencing sample was made of naive CD4+ T cells sorted from blood. Documented subset: CD45RA+ positively selected. This chain connects TRBV6-5 to TRBJ1-1, with D possibly TRBD1 on 6 matching bases. The sequence came from a man aged 25-45 years in good health. DNA of the CDR3: TGTGCCAGCAGTGCGGACAGCCTGGGTGCGACTGAAGCTTTCTTT. It specifies CASSADSLGATEAFF.